These 9 T cell receptor beta chains were all obtained from the same sample, sequenced in a study of blood T cell repertoires in COVID-19 (dated by TCRdb to 2020 to 2022). Preparation of the library involved the immunoSEQ multiplex PCR assay. What TCRdb holds here is the immuneACCESS table cut down to in-frame rearrangements. Part of the clones is not present; checked against another copy, under half of the missing clones reflect an unresolved V gene, and the others are unexplained. Within this sample are around 87,000 clones, with roughly 90% of them counted one time only. Clones ranked in the top ten supply less than 2% of the sample. Sequencing was done on a sample of peripheral blood. The receptors come from a human donor with active COVID-19. The donor label of this sample is uncertain.

The chain recombines TRBV7-2 with TRBJ2-5, with TRBD2 matching over 8 bases. The CDR3 runs 16 residues. Per germline, CDR1 SGHTA and CDR2 FQGNSA. Trimming at V came to 1 base and at J to 5 bases, leaving 9 bases not matched to a gene. As DNA, the CDR3 is TGTGCCAGCAGCTTAGTAGAAGCGGGGGCGGGGGAGACCCAGTACTTC. Its translation: CASSLVEAGAGETQYF. The full variable domain, rest sourced from reference TRBV7-2 and TRBJ2-5, is GAGVSQSPSNKVTEKGKDVELRCDPISGHTALYWYRQSLGQGLEFLIYFQGNSAPDKSGLPSDRFSAERTGGSVSTLTIQRTQQEDSAVYLCASSLVEAGAGETQYFGPGTRLLVL.

V usage is TRBV5-1 and J usage is TRBJ2-2; D possibly corresponds to TRBD1 (6 bases). The germline V and J ends were trimmed by 1 base and 5 bases, with 15 bases remaining between them. The CDR3 totals 16 residues. Germline CDR1 is SGHRS and CDR2 is YFSETQ. The CDR3 region is CASSLRTGLETGELFF. The CDR3 bases are TGCGCCAGCAGCTTGAGAACAGGGTTGGAGACCGGGGAGCTGTTTTTT.

The chain couples TRBV11-2 to TRBJ2-1; perhaps TRBD1 as D (6 bases). Deletions cut 1 base from V and 2 bases from J, with 18 bases between. The CDR3 is 18 amino acids. The germline CDR1 and CDR2 sequences are SGHAT and FQNNGV. The CDR3 sequence is CASSLALGARGPYNEQFF. CDR3 nucleotide sequence: TGTGCCAGCAGCTTAGCCTTAGGGGCCAGGGGACCCTACAATGAGCAGTTCTTC.

For the CDR3, the DNA is TGTGCCAGCAGCACGGGACAGAGTCACTACAATGAGCAGTTCTTC. Translated: CASSTGQSHYNEQFF. V is TRBV6-5 and J is TRBJ2-1; the match to TRBD1 covers 7 bases. The germline CDR1 and CDR2 sequences are MNHEY and SVGAGI. CDR3 length: 15 amino acids. V was pared by 6 bases and J by 3 bases, with 8 bases of the junction left unmatched.

The gene calls are TRBV28 and TRBJ1-5; 8 bases agree with TRBD1. V was pared by 6 bases and J by 4 bases, with 5 bases of the junction left unmatched. This CDR3 spans 14 amino acids. From germline, CDR1 is MDHEN and CDR2 SYDVKM. The CDR3 DNA sequence: TGTGCCAGCAGATGGACAGGGCTTAATCAGCCCCAGCATTTT. Protein product: CASRWTGLNQPQHF.

V is TRBV7-6 and J is TRBJ2-7, with no clear D. Trimming took 1 base from V and 4 from J, leaving 8 bases between them. The germline gives CDR1 SGHVS, CDR2 FNYEAQ. The CDR3 loop spans 13 amino acids. The CDR3 DNA is TGTGCCAGCAGCTTAGGCAGTGAATACGAGCAGTACTTC. It translates to CASSLGSEYEQYF.

The chain links TRBV19 to TRBJ1-1; 8 nucleotides match TRBD1. With 6 bases clipped from V and 4 bases from J, the junction kept 7 bases outside the gene matches. The CDR3 contains 14 residues. In germline, CDR1 is LNHDA, CDR2 SQIVND (reference sequence). DNA of the CDR3: TGTGCCAGTAGGTTGGACAGGGCGGCCACTGAAGCTTTCTTT. It encodes CASRLDRAATEAFF.

This rearrangement joins TRBV5-1 to TRBJ1-2; D is unresolved. The CDR3 sequence is 13 residues long. Per germline, CDR1 SGHRS and CDR2 YFSETQ. V was clipped by 2 bases and J by 5 bases, with 10 bases between them. CDR3 loop: CASSLTVLYGYTF. The DNA for the CDR3 is TGCGCCAGCAGCTTAACAGTACTTTATGGCTACACCTTC.

The chain employs TRBV6-6 and TRBJ1-1; tentatively, D is TRBD1 (5 bases). CDR1 and CDR2 from the germline V gene are MNHNY and SVGAGI (reference sequence). Between the trimmed V and J ends, which lost 11 bases and 2 bases, there was a span of 9 bases. This CDR3 is built from 11 residues. The CDR3 DNA reads as TGTGCCGGGCGGGGCAACACTGAAGCTTTCTTT. Translation: CAGRGNTEAFF.